A selection of T cell receptor beta chains follows, all from one sample in a study of Graves' ophthalmopathy and Graves' hyperthyroidism. MiXCR, applied by TCRdb to the multiplex PCR reads, yields one record per CDR3 protein. The table shows 900,000 to 1,200,000 distinct CDR3 sequences, with about two fifths occurring only once. The sequencing sample was made of peripheral blood or thyroid tissue (not recorded which). The receptor set was obtained from an adult man with Graves' hyperthyroidism. The CDR3 runs from the conserved cysteine through the conserved F or W. A D gene is named only where the DNA matches it firmly. Rows may omit the clone size; those that give it use once, few, many or a size class.

14	TRBJ1-6	.	many	TRBV13	TGTGCCAGCAGCTTAGGGCGCTCAGATTCACCCCTCCACTTT	CASSLGRSDSPLHF
11	TRBJ1-2	.	.	TRBV10-3	TGTGCCACACTCCAGGGAAGTGGCTACACCTTC	CATLQGSGYTF
15	TRBJ2-7	.	.	TRBV10-2	TGCGCCAGCAGTGACTCCGGGACCGCGCTGTACGAGCAGTACTTC	CASSDSGTALYEQYF
14	TRBJ2-5	TRBD1	few	TRBV12-3/TRBV12-4	TGTGCCAGCTGTACAGGGGGTAGGGAAGAGACCCAGTACTTC	CASCTGGREETQYF
16	TRBJ2-5	TRBD1	many	TRBV7-2	TGTGCCAGCAGCTTACGCGGGACAGGGGGCGTGGAGACCCAGTACTTC	CASSLRGTGGVETQYF
13	TRBJ2-5	.	.	TRBV2	TGTGCCAGCAGTGAAGCCCGAGCTGGGACCCAGTACTTC	CASSEARAGTQYF
13	TRBJ1-3	.	many	TRBV29-1	TGCAGCGTGGAAACAGGGCTTGGAAACACCATATATTTT	CSVETGLGNTIYF
13	TRBJ2-7	TRBD1	.	TRBV6-6	TGTGCCAGCGGTCAGGGGGCAGGAACCGAGCAGTACTTC	CASGQGAGTEQYF
15	TRBJ2-5	TRBD1	few	TRBV7-2	TGTGCCAGCAGTTTTCGACAGGGGGCCCAAGAGACCCAGTACTTC	CASSFRQGAQETQYF
13	TRBJ2-7	.	.	TRBV24-1	TGTGCCACCAGTGCCATAGGACAGTACGAGCAGTACTTC	CATSAIGQYEQYF
14	TRBJ1-2	TRBD1	.	TRBV7-9	TGTGCCAGCAGCTCGTCGGGACAGGGCTATGGCTACACCTTC	CASSSSGQGYGYTF
11	TRBJ2-7	.	many	TRBV10-2	TGCGCCAGCAGTGTCAGGGGTGAGCAGTACTTC	CASSVRGEQYF
15	TRBJ2-7	.	.	TRBV11-2	TGTGCCAGCAGCTTAGATCTTCAGAGCTCCTACGAGCAGTACTTC	CASSLDLQSSYEQYF
16	TRBJ1-6	TRBD1	few	TRBV20-1	TGCAGTGCTAGAAATTCCGACGCAGGGGGAAATTCACCCCTCCACTTT	CSARNSDAGGNSPLHF
14	TRBJ2-2	.	many	TRBV5-6	TGTGCCAGCAGCTTGGTGGGACGCACCGGGGAGCTGTTTTTT	CASSLVGRTGELFF
13	TRBJ1-2	TRBD1	few	TRBV10-2	TGCGCCAGTTCCCCACAGGGGATATCTGGCTACACCTTC	CASSPQGISGYTF
11	TRBJ1-1	.	.	TRBV10-3	TGTGCCATCAGTGAGTCTCTGGGGGCTTTCTTT	CAISESLGAFF
14	TRBJ1-5	.	many	TRBV19	TGTGCCAGTAGTCCAGGACCCCAGGGGCAGCCCCAGCATTTT	CASSPGPQGQPQHF
13	TRBJ1-1	.	.	TRBV5-1	TGCGCCAGCAGCAGGGCCAGGGCGTCTGAAGCTTTCTTT	CASSRARASEAFF
14	TRBJ1-4	.	few	TRBV10-3	TGTGCCATCAGAAGGACAGATCCAAATGAAAAACTGTTTTTT	CAIRRTDPNEKLFF
13	TRBJ2-7	.	many	TRBV7-2	TGTGCCAGCAGCTTCTCACAATCCTACGAGCAGTACTTC	CASSFSQSYEQYF
20	TRBJ2-1	TRBD2	.	TRBV29-1	TGCAGCGTCCTCGGTCAAGAACCGGGACTAGCGGGGGGCACCTACAATGAGCAGTTCTTC	CSVLGQEPGLAGGTYNEQFF
12	TRBJ2-7	.	few	TRBV11-1	TGTGTCAGCAGCTTATCCAATAACGAGCAGTACTTC	CVSSLSNNEQYF